This T cell receptor (beta chain) was profiled in a study of cytotoxic CD8 clonotypes in ibrutinib-treated CLL. Across the whole study: The study included 11 relapsed/refractory and roughly 16 treatment-naive patients; roughly 18 had IGHV unmutated disease.

Generated by immunoSEQ multiplex PCR, the TCRdb table keeps only in-frame clones and is missing some. Among 250,000 to 350,000 clones, around 76% were seen once, and the ten largest hold about 5.8%. This clone was seen just once. From germline, CDR1 is SQVTM and CDR2 ANQGSEA. The CDR3 length is 12 residues. Trimming removed 1 base at V and 7 bases at J, with 8 bases between. This TCR derives from a human donor with chronic lymphocytic leukemia. Sample: PBMCs, taken at disease progression, from a patient treated with ibrutinib. V usage is TRBV29-1 and J usage is TRBJ2-4; D is uncertain. The CDR3 protein is CSVEVNENIQYF. CDR3 nucleotide sequence: TGCAGCGTTGAAGTAAACGAGAACATTCAGTACTTC.